This T cell receptor (beta chain) was captured by sequencing in a study of prognosis after radiotherapy for stage I lung cancer. About the study: Adenocarcinoma was the tumor type in around twelve patients, squamous cell carcinoma in six or seven. Notes on the study in general: Reportedly, metastasis status was linked to differences in TRBV and TRBJ usage frequencies.

In the case of this clonotype: Its antigen is not known. This probably arose from a read error, given a far larger clone one base away.

CDR1 is MRHNA, CDR2 SNTAGT, per germline. CDR3 length: 18 residues. Peripheral venous blood was drawn in six-milliliter volumes, with a draw taken at each of two separate time points. Two-round multiplex PCR on genomic DNA was the method by which TCR beta CDR3 was amplified. Specific primers for each TRBV and TRBJ gene were what first-round PCR used. PCR proceeded to a second round, and that round used universal primers. TCRdb called the multiplex PCR reads again in MiXCR, with one record for every CDR3 protein. Of about 28,000 distinct CDR3 sequences listed, approximately 31% are singletons. V and J are TRBV6-4 and TRBJ2-1, with D maybe TRBD2 (6 bases). This specimen consisted of PBMCs, obtained before or after stereotactic body radiation therapy (not recorded which). The clonotype was recovered from a donor aged 50 or older with non-small cell lung cancer. The CDR3 is CASSYSPGFKLGGDEQFF. CDR3 nucleotides: TGTGCCAGCAGTTACTCCCCAGGGTTCAAGCTCGGGGGAGATGAGCAGTTCTTC.